Below, 14 T cell receptor beta chains from the same sample are listed, as sequenced in a study of OX40 agonist ivuxolimab in advanced cancers. Sequencing used immunoSEQ multiplex PCR; TCRdb keeps in-frame clones, though not all of them. This sample has over 50,000 clones, with 83% found just once. Sequencing was performed on CD4+ or CD8+ T cells sorted from blood, taken in a trial of the OX40 agonist ivuxolimab. These receptors all come from an adult with an advanced solid tumor such as melanoma, head and neck, liver or kidney cancer.

V is TRBV9 and J is TRBJ2-2; TRBD2 matches 9 bases. V shed 0 bases, J shed 4 bases, and the junction held 10 bases outside the gene matches. This CDR3 contains 18 residues. Germline-derived CDR1 and CDR2 are SGDLS and YYNGEE. The CDR3 spells CASSVVSAGGRGTGELFF. The CDR3, as DNA: TGTGCCAGCAGCGTAGTTTCGGCGGGAGGGCGCGGCACCGGGGAGCTGTTTTTT.

J is TRBJ2-4 and V is TRBV7-9; D not resolved. Looked up from germline, CDR1 is SEHNR and CDR2 is FQNEAQ (reference sequence). This CDR3 region has 14 residues. V was cut by 1 base and J by 0 bases, with 4 bases left in between. The CDR3 sequence: CASSLDEAKNIQYF. In nucleotides, the CDR3 is TGTGCCAGCAGCTTAGATGAAGCCAAAAACATTCAGTACTTC.

CDR3 coding DNA: TGCGCCAGCAGCCCGAGGACAGGGGGAGGCGGGGAGCTGTTTTTT. Protein product: CASSPRTGGGGELFF. The chain employs TRBV5-1 and TRBJ2-2; TRBD1 agrees at 10 bases. With V trimmed by 4 bases and J by 7 bases, 7 bases remained unmatched. The CDR3 runs 15 residues. The germline V gene encodes CDR1 SGHRS and CDR2 YFSETQ. Combining the CDR3 with reference TRBV5-1 and TRBJ2-2 gives the whole variable domain KAGVTQTPRYLIKTRGQQVTLSCSPISGHRSVSWYQQTPGQGLQFLFEYFSETQRNKGNFPGRFSGRQFSNSRSEMNVSTLELGDSALYLCASSPRTGGGGELFFGEGSRLTVL.

The chain uses TRBV5-4 and TRBJ2-2, with a tentative D call TRBD1 (6 bases). This CDR3 is built from 14 residues. V lost 4 bases to trimming and J lost 8 bases, with 15 bases between them. Germline V CDR1 and CDR2: SGHNT, YYREEE (reference sequence). The CDR3 DNA is TGTGCCAGCAGCATCCCAGGGGTACGAGGGGAGCTGTTTTTT. Translating gives CASSIPGVRGELFF.

This chain uses TRBV7-9 with TRBJ1-2; TRBD1 aligns across 8 bases. The germline V gene encodes CDR1 SEHNR and CDR2 FQNEAQ (reference sequence). J lost 4 bases, V lost 5 bases, and 6 bases had no gene match. The CDR3 covers 14 residues. The CDR3 DNA sequence: TGTGCCAGCAGCCGCGGACAGGGACTCTATGGCTACACCTTC. Its translation is CASSRGQGLYGYTF.

This chain links TRBV13 with TRBJ2-7, with D maybe TRBD2 (5 bases). This CDR3 spans 16 amino acids. The germline gives CDR1 PRHDT, CDR2 FYEKMQ (reference sequence). Between the trimmed V and J ends, which lost 0 bases and 2 bases, there was a span of 14 bases. This chain's CDR3 is CASSLGRLTAPYEQYF. In DNA form, the CDR3 reads TGTGCCAGCAGCTTAGGCCGACTAACGGCCCCCTACGAGCAGTACTTC. The full variable domain, in which reference TRBV13 and TRBJ2-7 provide the parts outside the CDR3, is AAGVIQSPRHLIKEKRETATLKCYPIPRHDTVYWYQQGPGQDPQFLISFYEKMQSDKGSIPDRFSAQQFSDYHSELNMSSLELGDSALYFCASSLGRLTAPYEQYFGPGTRLTVT.

The J gene is TRBJ1-3, the V gene TRBV7-9; D unclear. CDR1 is SEHNR, CDR2 FQNEAQ, per germline (reference sequence). The CDR3 loop spans 16 amino acids. V dropped 5 bases and J dropped 0 bases, with 14 bases sitting between them. CDR3 sequence: CASSQLDRGSGNTIYF. For the CDR3, the DNA is TGTGCCAGCAGCCAATTGGACCGTGGCTCTGGAAACACCATATATTTT.

The chain joins TRBV6-6 to TRBJ2-7, with 7 bases aligning to TRBD1. The CDR3 is 12 residues long. CDR1 MNHNY and CDR2 SVGAGI come from the germline V gene (reference sequence). The junction had 4 bases not matched to a gene; V was cut back by 5 bases and J by 6 bases. The CDR3 DNA follows: TGTGCCAGCAGTATGACAGGGACCGAGCAGTACTTC. It yields the protein CASSMTGTEQYF.

This chain uses TRBV11-1 with TRBJ2-7; D uncertain. V was shortened by 5 bases and J by 3 bases, with 5 bases between the two germline ends. The germline CDR1 and CDR2 sequences are SGHAT and FQDESV (reference sequence). This CDR3 region has 11 residues. CDR3 protein: CASSQNYEQYF. The CDR3 nucleotides are TGTGCCAGCAGCCAAAACTACGAGCAGTACTTC.

The chain is built from TRBV6-1 and TRBJ1-3; D is perhaps TRBD1 (6 bases). V was shortened by 10 bases and J by 3 bases, with 16 bases between the two germline ends. The germline gives CDR1 MNHNS, CDR2 SASEGT. This CDR3 spans 14 amino acids. CDR3 residues: CANSGDEVGNTIYF. The CDR3, as DNA: TGTGCCAATTCAGGGGACGAGGTTGGAAACACCATATATTTT.

This chain links TRBV20-1 with TRBJ1-1; 7 nucleotides match TRBD1. This CDR3 has 11 amino acids. Per the germline V gene, CDR1 is DFQATT and CDR2 is SNEGSKA (reference sequence). CDR3 region: CSFLGGAEAFF. Here the CDR3 DNA reads TGCAGCTTTTTAGGGGGCGCTGAAGCTTTCTTT.

The gene calls are TRBV7-9 and TRBJ2-2; 10 bases align to TRBD2. Germline lookup yields CDR1 SEHNR and CDR2 FQNEAQ (reference sequence). V shed 2 bases and J 1 base; nucleotides not matched to a gene: 10. The CDR3 is 19 residues long. The CDR3 protein is CASSLPRAASGGNTGELFF. The CDR3 bases are TGTGCCAGCAGCTTACCCCGGGCGGCTAGCGGGGGGAACACCGGGGAGCTGTTTTTT.

This clone is medium-sized in the sample. J is TRBJ2-7 and V is TRBV10-1; 7 nucleotides agree with TRBD1. This CDR3 comprises 15 residues. Germline V gives CDR1 WNHNN, CDR2 SYGVQD (reference sequence). V lost 7 bases, J lost 3 bases, and 12 bases stayed unmatched. CDR3 amino acids: CASTKGTARNYEQYF. Written as DNA, the CDR3 is TGCGCCAGCACTAAAGGGACAGCCCGAAACTACGAGCAGTACTTC.

J is TRBJ1-5 and V is TRBV5-1; no firm D call. Germline CDR1 is SGHRS and CDR2 is YFSETQ. This CDR3 has 14 amino acids. V shed 0 bases and J shed 4 bases, with 8 bases lying between them. CDR3 in amino acids: CASSLGERNQPQHF. CDR3 nucleotide sequence: TGCGCCAGCAGCTTGGGGGAGAGGAATCAGCCCCAGCATTTT.